A single sample is the source of the 3 T cell receptor beta chains below, sequenced in a study of synovial regulatory T cells in juvenile arthritis. Profiled with immunoSEQ multiplex PCR; TCRdb holds only in-frame clones, not every one. The sample table sets out roughly 8,400 clones. Sequenced material: Treg cells from blood. Sample subset: remaining (HLA-DR-negative) circulating blood Treg cells. These receptors were taken from a donor aged 2-30 years with juvenile idiopathic arthritis.

V is TRBV5-1 and J is TRBJ1-1. Germline V gene sequence: CDR1 SGHRS, CDR2 YFSETQ. CDR3 length: 13 amino acids. DNA for this receptor is not on file. The CDR3 sequence is CASRYRGSTEAFF. The entire variable domain, with the rest obtained from reference TRBV5-1 and TRBJ1-1, is as follows: KAGVTQTPRYLIKTRGQQVTLSCSPISGHRSVSWYQQTPGQGLQFLFEYFSETQRNKGNFPGRFSGRQFSNSRSEMNVSTLELGDSALYLCASRYRGSTEAFFGQGTRLTVV.

The chain links TRBV19 to TRBJ2-7; TCRdb calls TRBD1, which cannot be checked without DNA. CDR1 and CDR2 from the germline V gene are LNHDA and SQIVND (reference sequence). The CDR3 spans 14 residues. DNA was not recorded. CDR3 region: CASSTPGQSYEQYF.

This rearrangement joins TRBV4-1 to TRBJ2-5; there is no DNA to check the TCRdb D call of TRBD1. The CDR3 loop spans 17 amino acids. The protein alone is recorded here. Germline values: CDR1 MGHRA, CDR2 YSYEKL. The CDR3: CASSQVLAVRRQETQYF.